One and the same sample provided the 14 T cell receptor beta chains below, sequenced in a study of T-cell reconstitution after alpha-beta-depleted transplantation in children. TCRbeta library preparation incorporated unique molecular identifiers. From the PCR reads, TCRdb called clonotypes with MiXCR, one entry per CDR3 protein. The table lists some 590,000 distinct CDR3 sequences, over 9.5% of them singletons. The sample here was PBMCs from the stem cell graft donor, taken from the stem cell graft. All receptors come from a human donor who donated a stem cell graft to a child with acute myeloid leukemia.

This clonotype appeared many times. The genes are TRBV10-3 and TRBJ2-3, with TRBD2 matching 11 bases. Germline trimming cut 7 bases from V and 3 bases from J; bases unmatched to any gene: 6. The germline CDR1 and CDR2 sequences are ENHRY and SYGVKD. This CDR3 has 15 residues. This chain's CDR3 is CAINTGTSGTDTQYF. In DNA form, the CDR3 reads TGTGCCATCAATACCGGGACTAGCGGAACAGATACGCAGTATTTT.

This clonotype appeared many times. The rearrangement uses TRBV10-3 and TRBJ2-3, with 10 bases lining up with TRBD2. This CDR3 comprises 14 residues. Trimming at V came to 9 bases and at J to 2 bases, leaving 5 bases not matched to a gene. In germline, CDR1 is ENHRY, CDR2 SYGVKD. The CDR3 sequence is CAIRLAGSTDTQYF. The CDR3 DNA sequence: TGTGCCATACGACTAGCGGGCTCCACAGATACGCAGTATTTT.

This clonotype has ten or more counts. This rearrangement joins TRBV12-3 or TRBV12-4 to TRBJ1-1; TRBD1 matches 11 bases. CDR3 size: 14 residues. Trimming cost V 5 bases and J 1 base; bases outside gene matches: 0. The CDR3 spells CASSGTGGNTEAFF. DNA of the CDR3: TGTGCCAGCAGTGGGACAGGGGGGAACACTGAAGCTTTCTTT.

CDR3 nucleotides: TGCAGCGTTGCTAGGACAGGGGGCGGTGAGAACTATGGCTACACCTTC. Translation gives CSVARTGGGENYGYTF. The rearrangement links TRBV29-1 to TRBJ1-2; TRBD1 aligns across 11 bases. V lost 4 bases to trimming and J lost 2 bases; unmatched junction nucleotides: 9. The CDR3 covers 16 residues. The germline V gene encodes CDR1 SQVTM and CDR2 ANQGSEA. Full variable domain (remainder filled in from reference TRBV29-1 and TRBJ1-2): SAVISQKPSRDICQRGTSLTIQCQVDSQVTMMFWYRQQPGQSLTLIATANQGSEATYESGFVIDKFPISRPNLTFSTLTVSNMSPEDSSIYLCSVARTGGGENYGYTFGSGTRLTVV.

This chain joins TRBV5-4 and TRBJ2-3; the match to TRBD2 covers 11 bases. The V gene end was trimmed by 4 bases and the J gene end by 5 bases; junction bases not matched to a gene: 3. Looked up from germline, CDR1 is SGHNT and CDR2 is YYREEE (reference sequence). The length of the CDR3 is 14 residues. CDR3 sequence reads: CASSTTSGGDTQYF. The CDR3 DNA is TGTGCCAGCAGCACAACTAGCGGGGGAGATACGCAGTATTTT.

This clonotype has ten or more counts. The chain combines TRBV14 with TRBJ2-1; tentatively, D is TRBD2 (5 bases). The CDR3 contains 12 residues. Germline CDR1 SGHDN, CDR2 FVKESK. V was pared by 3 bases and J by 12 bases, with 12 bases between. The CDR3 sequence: CASSQGLRGQFF. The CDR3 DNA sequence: TGTGCCAGCAGCCAGGGCCTACGGGGGCAGTTCTTC.

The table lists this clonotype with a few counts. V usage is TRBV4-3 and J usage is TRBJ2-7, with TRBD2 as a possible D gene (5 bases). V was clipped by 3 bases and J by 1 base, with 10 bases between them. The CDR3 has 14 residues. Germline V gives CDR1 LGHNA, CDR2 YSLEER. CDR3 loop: CASSQDFQSYEQYF. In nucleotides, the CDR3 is TGCGCCAGCAGCCAGGACTTCCAGTCCTACGAGCAGTACTTC.

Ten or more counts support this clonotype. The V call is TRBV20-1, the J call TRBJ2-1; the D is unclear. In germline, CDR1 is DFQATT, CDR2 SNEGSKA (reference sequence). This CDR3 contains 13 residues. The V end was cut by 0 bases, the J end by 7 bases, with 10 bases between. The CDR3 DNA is TGCAGTGCTAGAGATGCGAAGGTAAATGAGCAGTTCTTC. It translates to CSARDAKVNEQFF.

In nucleotides, the CDR3 is TGTGCCAGCAGTTTGGGGTGGGAGCCTGAAAAACTGTTTTTT. Translation: CASSLGWEPEKLFF. The chain joins TRBV28 to TRBJ1-4, with D hard to call. The germline V and J ends were trimmed by 3 bases and 7 bases, with 12 bases remaining between them. The germline V gene has CDR1 MDHEN and CDR2 SYDVKM. The CDR3 sequence is 14 residues long. The whole variable domain, remainder taken from reference TRBV28 and TRBJ1-4, is DVKVTQSSRYLVKRTGEKVFLECVQDMDHENMFWYRQDPGLGLRLIYFSYDVKMKEKGDIPEGYSVSREKKERFSLILESASTNQTSMYLCASSLGWEPEKLFFGSGTQLSVL.

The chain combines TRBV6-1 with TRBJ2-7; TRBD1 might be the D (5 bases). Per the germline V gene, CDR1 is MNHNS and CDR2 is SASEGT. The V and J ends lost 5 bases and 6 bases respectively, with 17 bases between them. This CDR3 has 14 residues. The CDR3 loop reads CASSPGLSRGEQYF. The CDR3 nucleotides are TGTGCCAGCAGTCCAGGGTTATCGAGAGGCGAGCAGTACTTC.

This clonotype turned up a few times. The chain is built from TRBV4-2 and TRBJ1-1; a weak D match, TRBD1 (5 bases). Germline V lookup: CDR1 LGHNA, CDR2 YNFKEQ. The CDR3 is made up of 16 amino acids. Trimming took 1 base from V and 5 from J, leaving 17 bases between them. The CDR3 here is CASSQGGKGPETEAFF. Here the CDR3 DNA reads TGTGCCAGCAGCCAAGGGGGCAAGGGGCCGGAGACTGAAGCTTTCTTT.

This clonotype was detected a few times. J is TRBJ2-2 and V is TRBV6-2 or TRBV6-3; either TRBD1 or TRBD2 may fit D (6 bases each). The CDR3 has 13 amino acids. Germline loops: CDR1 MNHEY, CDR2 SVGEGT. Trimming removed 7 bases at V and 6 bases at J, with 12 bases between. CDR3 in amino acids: CASKKGGAGELFF. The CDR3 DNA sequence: TGTGCCAGCAAAAAGGGGGGCGCCGGGGAGCTGTTTTTT.

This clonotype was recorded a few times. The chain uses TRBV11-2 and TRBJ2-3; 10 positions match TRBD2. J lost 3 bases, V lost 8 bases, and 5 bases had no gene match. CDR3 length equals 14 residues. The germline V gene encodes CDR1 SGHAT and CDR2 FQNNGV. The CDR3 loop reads CASRGGLATDTQYF. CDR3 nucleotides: TGTGCCAGCCGAGGGGGACTAGCGACAGATACGCAGTATTTT. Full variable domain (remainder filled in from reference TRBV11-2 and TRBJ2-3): EAGVAQSPRYKIIEKRQSVAFWCNPISGHATLYWYQQILGQGPKLLIQFQNNGVVDDSQLPKDRFSAERLKGVDSTLKIQPAKLEDSAVYLCASRGGLATDTQYFGPGTRLTVL.

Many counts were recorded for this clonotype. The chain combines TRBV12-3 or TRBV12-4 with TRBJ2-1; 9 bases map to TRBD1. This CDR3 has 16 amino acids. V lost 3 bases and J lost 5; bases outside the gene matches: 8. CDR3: CASSLVPGTGNNEQFF. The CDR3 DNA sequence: TGTGCCAGCAGTTTGGTACCCGGGACAGGGAACAATGAGCAGTTCTTC.